A single count supports the clone carrying this T cell receptor beta chain. Sequencing of TCR beta was carried out in blood CD8+ and CD4+ T cells. It was treatment-naive patients with stable or active relapsing-remitting disease who made up the multiple sclerosis controls. In contrast to the negatively isolated CD8+ and CD4+ T cells, TEMRA cells were FACS-enriched. This sample is drawn from a study of CD8 T cells in Susac syndrome. V trimming: 2 bases; J trimming: 5 bases; junction bases outside the gene matches: 2. The CDR3 has 13 residues. CDR1 and CDR2 (germline): SGDLS, YYNGEE. Random-hexamer reverse transcription was applied to roughly 0.5 to 1 ug RNA. TCR beta CDR3 was amplified by immunoSEQ covering 54 Vbeta and 13 Jbeta. MiXCR, applied by TCRdb to the immunoSEQ multiplex PCR reads, yields one record per CDR3 protein. This table holds a few hundred thousand distinct CDR3 sequences, around 95% found once.

The chain employs TRBV9 and TRBJ1-1; TRBD1 aligns across 8 bases. This clonotype originated in a human donor with multiple sclerosis. The sequenced material came from CD4+ T cells from PBMCs. The CDR3 sequence: CASSVDRGTEAFF. The CDR3 DNA is TGTGCCAGCAGCGTTGACAGGGGAACTGAAGCTTTCTTT.